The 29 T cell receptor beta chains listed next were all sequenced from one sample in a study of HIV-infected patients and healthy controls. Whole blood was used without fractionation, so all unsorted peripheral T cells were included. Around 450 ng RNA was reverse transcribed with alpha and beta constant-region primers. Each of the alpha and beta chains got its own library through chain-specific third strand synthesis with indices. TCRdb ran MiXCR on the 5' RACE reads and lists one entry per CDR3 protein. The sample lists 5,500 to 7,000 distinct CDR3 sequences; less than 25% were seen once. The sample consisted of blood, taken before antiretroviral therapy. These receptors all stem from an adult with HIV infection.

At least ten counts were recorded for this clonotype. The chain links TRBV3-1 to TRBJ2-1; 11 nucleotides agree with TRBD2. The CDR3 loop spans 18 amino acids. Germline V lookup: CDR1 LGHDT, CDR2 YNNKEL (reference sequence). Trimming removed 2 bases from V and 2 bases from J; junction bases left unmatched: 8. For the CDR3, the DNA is TGTGCCAGCAGCCAACTAGCGGGGGGCGAAGACACCTACAATGAGCAGTTCTTC. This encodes CASSQLAGGEDTYNEQFF.

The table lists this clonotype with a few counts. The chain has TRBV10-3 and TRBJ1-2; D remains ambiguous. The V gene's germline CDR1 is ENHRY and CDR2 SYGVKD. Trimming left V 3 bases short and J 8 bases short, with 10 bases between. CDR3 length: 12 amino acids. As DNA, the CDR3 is TGTGCCATCAGTGACGCAGAAGAGGGCTACACCTTC. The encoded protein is CAISDAEEGYTF.

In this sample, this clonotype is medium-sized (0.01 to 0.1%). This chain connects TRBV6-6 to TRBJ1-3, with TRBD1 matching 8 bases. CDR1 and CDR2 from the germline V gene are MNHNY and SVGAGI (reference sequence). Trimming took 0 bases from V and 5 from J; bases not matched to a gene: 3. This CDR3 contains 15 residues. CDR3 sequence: CASSYSRDRRNTIYF. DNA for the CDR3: TGTGCCAGCAGTTACTCAAGGGACAGGAGAAACACCATATATTTT.

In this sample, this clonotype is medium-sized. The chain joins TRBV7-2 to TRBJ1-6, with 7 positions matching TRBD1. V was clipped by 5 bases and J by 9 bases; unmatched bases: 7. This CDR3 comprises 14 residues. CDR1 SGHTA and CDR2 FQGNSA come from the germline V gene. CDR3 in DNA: TGTGCCAGCAGCCCAGGACAGGCGCCTTCACCCCTCCACTTT. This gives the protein CASSPGQAPSPLHF.

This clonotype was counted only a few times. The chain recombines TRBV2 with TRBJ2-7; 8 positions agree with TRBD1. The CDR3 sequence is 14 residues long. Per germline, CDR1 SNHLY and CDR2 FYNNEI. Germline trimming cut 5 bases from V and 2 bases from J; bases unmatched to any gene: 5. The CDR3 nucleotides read TGTGCCAGCAGTTTGGAGACAGGGGCCTACGAGCAGTACTTC. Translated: CASSLETGAYEQYF.

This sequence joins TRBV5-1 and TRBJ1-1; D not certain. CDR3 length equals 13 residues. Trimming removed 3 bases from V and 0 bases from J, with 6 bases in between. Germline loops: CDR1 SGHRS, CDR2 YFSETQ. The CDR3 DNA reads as TGCGCCAGCAGCTCCGGAATGAACACTGAAGCTTTCTTT. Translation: CASSSGMNTEAFF.

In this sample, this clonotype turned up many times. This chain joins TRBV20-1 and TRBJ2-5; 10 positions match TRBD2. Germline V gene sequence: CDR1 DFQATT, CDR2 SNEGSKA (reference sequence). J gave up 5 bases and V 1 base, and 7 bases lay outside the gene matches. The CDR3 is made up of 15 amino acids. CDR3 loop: CSARVRSGGSETQYF. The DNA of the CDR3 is TGCAGTGCTAGAGTGCGTAGCGGGGGGTCTGAGACCCAGTACTTC.

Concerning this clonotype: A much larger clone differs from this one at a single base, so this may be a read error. The CDR3 region has the DNA TGTGCCAGCAGCTTTCCTTGGGCGCCGGGACTAAGTGGGGGTACGCAGTATTTT. The encoded protein is CASSFPWAPGLSGGTQYF. The gene calls are TRBV7-8 and TRBJ2-3; TRBD2 aligns across 7 bases. J gave up 8 bases and V 3 bases, and 20 bases lay outside the gene matches. CDR1 SGHVS and CDR2 FQNEAQ come from the germline V gene. The CDR3 loop spans 18 amino acids.

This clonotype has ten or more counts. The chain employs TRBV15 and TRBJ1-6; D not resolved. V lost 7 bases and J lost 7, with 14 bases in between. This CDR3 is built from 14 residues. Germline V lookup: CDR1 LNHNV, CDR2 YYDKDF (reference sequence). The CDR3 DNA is TGTGCCACCAAACCAGAGACGGCGAATTCACCCCTCCACTTT. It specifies CATKPETANSPLHF.

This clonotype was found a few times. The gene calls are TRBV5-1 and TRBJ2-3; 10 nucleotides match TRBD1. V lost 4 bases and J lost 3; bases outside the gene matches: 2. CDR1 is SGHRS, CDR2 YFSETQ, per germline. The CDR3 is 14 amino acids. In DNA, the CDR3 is TGCGCCAGCAGCGAGGACAGGGGGACAGATACGCAGTATTTT. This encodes CASSEDRGTDTQYF.

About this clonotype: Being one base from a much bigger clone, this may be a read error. In DNA, the CDR3 is TGTGCCAGCCGTCGGGTGACTTCCTACAATGAGCAGTTCTTC. This codes for CASRRVTSYNEQFF. The gene calls are TRBV9 and TRBJ2-1; the D is unclear. The germline CDR1 and CDR2 sequences are SGDLS and YYNGEE. Trimming cost V 7 bases and J 1 base, with 12 bases left between them. This CDR3 is built from 14 residues.

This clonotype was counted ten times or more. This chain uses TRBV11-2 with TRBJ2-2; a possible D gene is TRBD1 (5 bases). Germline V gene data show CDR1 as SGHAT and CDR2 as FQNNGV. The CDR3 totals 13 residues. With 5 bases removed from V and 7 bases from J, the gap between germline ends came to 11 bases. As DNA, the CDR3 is TGTGCCAGCAGCCCAAGGGGTGGCGGGGAGCTGTTTTTT. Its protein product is CASSPRGGGELFF.

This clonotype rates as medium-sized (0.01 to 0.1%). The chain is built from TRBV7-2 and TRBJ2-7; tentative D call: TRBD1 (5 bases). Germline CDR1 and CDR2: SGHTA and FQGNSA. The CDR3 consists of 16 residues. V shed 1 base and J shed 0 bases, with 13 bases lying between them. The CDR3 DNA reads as TGTGCCAGCAGCTTAGACAGGTACTCCAACTCCTACGAGCAGTACTTC. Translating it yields CASSLDRYSNSYEQYF. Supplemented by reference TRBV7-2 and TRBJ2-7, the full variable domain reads GAGVSQSPSNKVTEKGKDVELRCDPISGHTALYWYRQSLGQGLEFLIYFQGNSAPDKSGLPSDRFSAERTGGSVSTLTIQRTQQEDSAVYLCASSLDRYSNSYEQYFGPGTRLTVT.

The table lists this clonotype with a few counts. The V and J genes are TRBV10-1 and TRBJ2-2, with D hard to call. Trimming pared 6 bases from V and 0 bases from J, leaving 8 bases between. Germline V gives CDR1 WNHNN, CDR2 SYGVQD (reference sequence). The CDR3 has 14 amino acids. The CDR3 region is CASRVPTNTGELFF. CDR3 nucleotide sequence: TGCGCCAGCAGGGTCCCGACGAACACCGGGGAGCTGTTTTTT.

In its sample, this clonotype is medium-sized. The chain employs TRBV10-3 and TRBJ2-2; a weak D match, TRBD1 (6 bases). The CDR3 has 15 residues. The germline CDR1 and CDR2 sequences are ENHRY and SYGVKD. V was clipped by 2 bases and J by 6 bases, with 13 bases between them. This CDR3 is CAISEPDREAGELFF. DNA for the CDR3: TGTGCCATCAGTGAGCCGGACAGAGAAGCCGGGGAGCTGTTTTTT.

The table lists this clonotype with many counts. CDR3 nucleotide sequence: TGTGCCAGCAGTCCCCGCGACTCCCGTGGGGGAGATACGCAGTATTTT. This gives the protein CASSPRDSRGGDTQYF. The chain combines TRBV28 with TRBJ2-3, with D perhaps given as TRBD1 or TRBD2 (5 bases each). Germline loops: CDR1 MDHEN, CDR2 SYDVKM. CDR3 size: 16 residues. Between the trimmed V and J ends, which lost 5 bases and 5 bases, there was a span of 20 bases.

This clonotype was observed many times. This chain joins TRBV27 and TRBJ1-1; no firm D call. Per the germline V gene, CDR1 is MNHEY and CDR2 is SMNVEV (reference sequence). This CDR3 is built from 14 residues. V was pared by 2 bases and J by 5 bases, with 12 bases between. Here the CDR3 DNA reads TGTGCCAGCAGTTTAGTCCTCGGCGGAACTGAAGCTTTCTTT. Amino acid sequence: CASSLVLGGTEAFF.

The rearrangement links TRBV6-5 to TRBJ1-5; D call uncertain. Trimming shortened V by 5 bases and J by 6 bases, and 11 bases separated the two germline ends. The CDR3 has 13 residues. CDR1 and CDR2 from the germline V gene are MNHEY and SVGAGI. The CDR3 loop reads CASSLSPGQPQHF. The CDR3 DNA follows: TGTGCCAGCAGTCTTTCGCCGGGTCAGCCCCAGCATTTT.

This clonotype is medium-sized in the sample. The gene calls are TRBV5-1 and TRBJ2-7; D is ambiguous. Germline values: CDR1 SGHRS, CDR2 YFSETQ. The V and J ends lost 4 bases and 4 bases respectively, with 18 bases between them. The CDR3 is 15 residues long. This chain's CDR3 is CASSVLEPLGYEQYF. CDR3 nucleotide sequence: TGCGCCAGCAGCGTCCTTGAGCCGCTTGGTTACGAGCAGTACTTC.

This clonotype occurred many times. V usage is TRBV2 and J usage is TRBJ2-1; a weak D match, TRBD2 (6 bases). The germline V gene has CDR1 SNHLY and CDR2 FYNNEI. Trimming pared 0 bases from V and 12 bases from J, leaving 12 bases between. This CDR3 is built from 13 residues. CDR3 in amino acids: CASSEADGGGQFF. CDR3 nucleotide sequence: TGTGCCAGCAGTGAAGCTGACGGGGGAGGGCAGTTCTTC.

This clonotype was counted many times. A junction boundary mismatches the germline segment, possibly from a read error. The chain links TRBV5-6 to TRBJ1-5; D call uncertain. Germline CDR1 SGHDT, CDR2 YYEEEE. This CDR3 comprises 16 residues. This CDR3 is CAISPRRPESNQPQHF. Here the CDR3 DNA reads TGTGCCATCAGCCCCCGAAGGCCGGAAAGCAATCAGCCCCAGCATTTT. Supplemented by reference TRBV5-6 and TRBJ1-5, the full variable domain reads DAGVTQSPTHLIKTRGQQVTLRCSPKSGHDTVSWYQQALGQGPQFIFQYYEEEERQRGNFPDRFSGHQFPNYSSELNVNALLLGDSALYLCAISPRRPESNQPQHFGDGTRLSIL.

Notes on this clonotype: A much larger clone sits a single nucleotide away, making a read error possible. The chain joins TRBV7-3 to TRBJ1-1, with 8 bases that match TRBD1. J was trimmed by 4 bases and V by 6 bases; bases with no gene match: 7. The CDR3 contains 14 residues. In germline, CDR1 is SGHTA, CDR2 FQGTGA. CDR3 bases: TGTGCCAGCAGACTCTCTACAGGGGGCACTGAAGCTTTCTTT. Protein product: CASRLSTGGTEAFF.

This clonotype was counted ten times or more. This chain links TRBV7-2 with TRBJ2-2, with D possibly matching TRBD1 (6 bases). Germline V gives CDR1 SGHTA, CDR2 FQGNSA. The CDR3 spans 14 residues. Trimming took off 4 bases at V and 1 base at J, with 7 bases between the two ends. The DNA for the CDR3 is TGTGCCAGCAGCTCACAGGGGAACACCGGGGAGCTGTTTTTT. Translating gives CASSSQGNTGELFF.

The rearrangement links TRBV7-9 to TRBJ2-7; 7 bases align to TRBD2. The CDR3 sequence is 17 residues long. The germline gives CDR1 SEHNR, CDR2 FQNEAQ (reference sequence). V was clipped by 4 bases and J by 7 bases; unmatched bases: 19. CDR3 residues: CASSSRGLAGVIREQYF. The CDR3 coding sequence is TGTGCCAGCAGCTCTCGAGGCCTGGCGGGGGTGATTCGAGAGCAGTACTTC.

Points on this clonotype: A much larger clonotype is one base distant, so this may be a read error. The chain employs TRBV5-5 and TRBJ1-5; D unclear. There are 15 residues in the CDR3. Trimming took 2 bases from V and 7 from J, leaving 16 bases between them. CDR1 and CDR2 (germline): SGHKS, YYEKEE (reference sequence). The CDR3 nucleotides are TGTGCCAGCAGCTTAACCCTCAGTGGTGAGCAGCCCCAGCATTTT. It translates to CASSLTLSGEQPQHF.

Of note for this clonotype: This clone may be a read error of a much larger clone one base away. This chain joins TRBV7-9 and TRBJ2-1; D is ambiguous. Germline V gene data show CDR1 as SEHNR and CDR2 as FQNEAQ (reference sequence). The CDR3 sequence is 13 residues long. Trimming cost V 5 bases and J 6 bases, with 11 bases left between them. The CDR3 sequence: CASSQPDGNEQFF. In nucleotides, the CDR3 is TGTGCCAGCAGCCAGCCGGACGGCAATGAGCAGTTCTTC.

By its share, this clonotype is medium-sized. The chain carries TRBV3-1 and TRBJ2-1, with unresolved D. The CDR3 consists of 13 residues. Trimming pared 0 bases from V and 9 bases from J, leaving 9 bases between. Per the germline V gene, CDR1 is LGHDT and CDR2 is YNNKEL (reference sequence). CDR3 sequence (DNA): TGTGCCAGCAGCCAAGAGGGTATTGGTGAGCAGTTCTTC. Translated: CASSQEGIGEQFF.

CDR3 in amino acids: CASSYYQTGKERYTF. The DNA of the CDR3 is TGTGCCAGCAGTTACTACCAGACAGGGAAGGAACGCTACACCTTC. This chain links TRBV2 with TRBJ1-2; 7 bases line up with TRBD1. Trimming took 5 bases from V and 9 from J; bases not matched to a gene: 15. The germline V gene has CDR1 SNHLY and CDR2 FYNNEI. The CDR3 is made up of 15 amino acids.

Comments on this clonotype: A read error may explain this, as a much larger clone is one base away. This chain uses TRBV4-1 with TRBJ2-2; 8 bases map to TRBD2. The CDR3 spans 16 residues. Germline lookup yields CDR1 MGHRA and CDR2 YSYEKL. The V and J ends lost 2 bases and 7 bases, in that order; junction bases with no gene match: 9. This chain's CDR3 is CASSQWVGGAIGELFF. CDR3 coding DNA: TGCGCCAGCAGCCAATGGGTCGGGGGGGCTATCGGGGAGCTGTTTTTT.